This T cell receptor (beta chain) comes out of a study of T cell responses to AZD1222 COVID-19 vaccine. On this clone: Its cognate antigen is unknown.

Sequenced by immunoSEQ multiplex PCR; TCRdb stores in-frame clones only, minus some. The repertoire holds 180,000 or so clones, approximately 90% seen once, with approximately 26% in the top ten. CDR1 is MNHEY and CDR2 is SVGEGT in the germline V gene. The CDR3 covers 17 residues. With 6 bases removed from V and 0 bases from J, the gap between germline ends came to 21 bases. Study outcomes and limitations: Receipt of two AZD1222 doses was followed by a rise in Spike-specific TCR breadth and depth. At baseline, just 5 or 6 AZD1222 recipients tested seropositive. Repertoires were obtained only post-peak T cell response. The donors showed a predominance of white British ancestry and of females, with possible underestimation of clonal diversity.

The material was peripheral blood, obtained 28 days after the second AZD1222 dose. The TCR sequence derives from an adult who received the AZD1222 COVID-19 vaccine. This rearrangement joins TRBV6-2 or TRBV6-3 to TRBJ2-7; the D gene is possibly TRBD2 (6 bases). CDR3 bases: TGTGCCAGCAGCCCGGTACCCGGGGGTCCAACCTCCTACGAGCAGTACTTC. It yields the protein CASSPVPGGPTSYEQYF.